This T cell receptor beta chain was documented in a study of cytomegalovirus exposure and HLA in healthy donors. This CDR3 spans 14 amino acids. CDR1 is LNHDA and CDR2 is SQIVND in the germline V gene (reference sequence). Unmatched junction bases numbered 6, after V lost 6 bases and J lost 2 bases. General study points: Later analysis revealed greater clonal expansion in HLA-associated TCR beta chains than in equally common others. The study dropped some indistinguishable V segments, TRBV6-2 and TRBV6-3 among them. Common viral pathogens (according to a later analysis) appeared linked to several of the most significant clusters.

A word on this clone: Antigen: not known.

PCR involved 60 Vbeta and 13 Jbeta primers. The method was immunoSEQ multiplex PCR; TCRdb's version includes in-frame clones alone and lacks a portion of them. The table includes around 160,000 clones, 80% detected once. Sequenced input: PBMCs. This clonotype was obtained from a man aged 18 to 30 in good health and CMV-seropositive. The chain employs TRBV19 and TRBJ1-1; 7 bases are a match to TRBD1. The CDR3, as DNA: TGTGCCAGTAGCTCGGGACAGACCAACACTGAAGCTTTCTTT. The encoded protein is CASSSGQTNTEAFF.